The TCR beta chain described here comes from a study of blood T cells in healthy people across ages. Findings of the study overall: CMV status of donors was not determined, possibly confounding expanded clonotype changes. PBMCs left unsorted prevented a conclusive naive versus antigen-experienced comparison.

CDR3 length: 12 amino acids. The V gene lost 6 bases and the J gene lost 1 base, with 8 bases spanning the gap. Germline V lookup: CDR1 SQVTM, CDR2 ANQGSEA. On this clonotype itself: What it binds is unknown.

The amount of total RNA extracted per sample was at least 6 micrograms. A second PCR, run for about 6 to 11 cycles, used a sample-barcoded 5' primer plus a J-beta primer mix. MiXCR, run by TCRdb on the 5' RACE reads, gives a single entry per CDR3 protein. The sample has roughly 680,000 distinct CDR3 sequences; 49% are singletons. Sequencing input: blood. The sequence was obtained from a woman in her fifties or sixties in good health. The chain couples TRBV29-1 to TRBJ2-3; TRBD1 is a possible D gene (5 bases). CDR3 coding DNA: TGCAGCGTCATAGGGGGCACAGATACGCAGTATTTT. Its translation is CSVIGGTDTQYF.